This T cell receptor (beta chain) is drawn from a study of T cell responses to AZD1222 COVID-19 vaccine. Study observations and caveats: Variant regions that are unmutated are reportedly the target of nearly half of spike-specific TCRs. Repertoire samples came only from after the peak T cell response. Along spike, vaccine-associated CD4 TCRs were found throughout, with dominance at 160-218 and 743-854.

The assay was immunoSEQ multiplex PCR, and TCRdb's table has in-frame clones only and misses some. The top ten hold under 20% of the sample, which has 150,000 or so clones, about 88% seen once. Points on this clone: The antigen is not known.

V dropped 2 bases and J dropped 2; count of bases not matched to a gene: 5. The CDR3 extends over 14 amino acids. The germline V gene has CDR1 GTSNPN and CDR2 SVGIG (reference sequence). The specimen comprised peripheral blood, sampled on day 0 of AZD1222 vaccination. The clonotype was recovered from an adult in good health. The V gene is TRBV30, the J gene TRBJ2-5; 7 nucleotides match TRBD2. The CDR3 bases are TGTGCCTGGAGTTATCCGGGACTACAAGAGACCCAGTACTTC. Residues: CAWSYPGLQETQYF. The full variable domain, rest sourced from reference TRBV30 and TRBJ2-5, is SQTIHQWPATLVQPVGSPLSLECTVEGTSNPNLYWYRQAAGRGLQLLFYSVGIGQISSEVPQNLSASRPQDRQFILSSKKLLLSDSGFYLCAWSYPGLQETQYFGPGTRLLVL.